This T cell receptor beta chain stems from a study of cytomegalovirus exposure and HLA in healthy donors. Study-wide findings and caveats: Apparent HLA restriction characterized most CMV-associated TCR beta chains in a later analysis. V- and J-gene trimming of TCR beta was linked (in a later analysis) to a missense DCLRE1C variant.

V shed 6 bases and J 9 bases; nucleotides not matched to a gene: 4. The CDR3 loop spans 12 amino acids. Germline assignment: CDR1 KGHSH and CDR2 LQKENI. Regarding this clone: Its antigen is still unknown.

This PCR relied on a set of 60 Vbeta primers and 13 Jbeta primers. Assay used: immunoSEQ multiplex PCR; TCRdb lists only in-frame clones, some missing. The sample records 120,000 to 150,000 clones, about four fifths being singletons. The TCR originated in a man in his forties in good health and CMV-seropositive. The sequenced sample consisted of PBMCs. The chain recombines TRBV18 with TRBJ2-5; 10 bases agree with TRBD2. CDR3: CASSRGLAAQYF. The CDR3 DNA reads as TGTGCCAGCTCCCGCGGACTAGCGGCCCAGTACTTC.